The 10 T cell receptor beta chains given below trace back to one sample, sequenced in a study of T cells in Graves' hyperthyroidism and ophthalmopathy. RNA transcripts gave rise to amplified TCR beta CDR3 regions. First-round RT-PCR of the TCR CDR3 relied on the HTBI primer set. TCRdb reprocessed the multiplex PCR reads via MiXCR and lists one record per CDR3 protein. The sample consists of about 400,000 distinct CDR3 sequences, under 15% of them appearing once. Material: blood. These receptors originate from a woman aged 30 to 39 with Graves' hyperthyroidism.

In its sample, this clonotype was seen many times. The rearrangement links TRBV6-2 or TRBV6-3 to TRBJ2-7; the D gene is possibly TRBD1 (6 bases). V gave up 1 base and J gave up 2 bases, with 9 bases separating them. The germline CDR1 and CDR2 sequences are MNHEY and SVGEGT. This CDR3 has 14 amino acids. The CDR3, as DNA: TGTGCCAGCAGTTACTTTGGACAGACCTACGAGCAGTACTTC. Amino acids: CASSYFGQTYEQYF.

V and J are TRBV28 and TRBJ1-1, with D maybe TRBD1 (5 bases). The CDR3 runs 11 residues. The germline V gene has CDR1 MDHEN and CDR2 SYDVKM. Trimming took 6 bases from V and 10 from J, leaving 12 bases between them. DNA of the CDR3: TGTGCCAGCAGCCCAGGGATTGGAGCTTTCTTT. Translating it yields CASSPGIGAFF.

This chain connects TRBV7-9 to TRBJ2-1; the D is unclear. Trimming removed 3 bases at V and 0 bases at J, with 15 bases between. The germline V gene encodes CDR1 SEHNR and CDR2 FQNEAQ (reference sequence). The CDR3 is made up of 17 amino acids. This chain's CDR3 is CASSFADSRSSYNEQFF. CDR3 nucleotides: TGTGCCAGCAGCTTTGCTGACTCCAGGAGCTCCTACAATGAGCAGTTCTTC.

This clonotype was detected many times. The chain recombines TRBV20-1 with TRBJ2-7; the D gene is possibly TRBD1 (6 bases). The V gene's germline CDR1 is DFQATT and CDR2 SNEGSKA (reference sequence). The CDR3 totals 11 residues. Trimming cost V 3 bases and J 9 bases, with 12 bases left between them. CDR3 residues: CSASAQGWQYF. Here the CDR3 DNA reads TGCAGTGCTAGTGCACAGGGTTGGCAGTACTTC.

This clonotype has just a few counts. The chain links TRBV5-6 to TRBJ2-2, with D unclear. Germline CDR1 is SGHDT and CDR2 is YYEEEE. The germline V and J ends were trimmed by 1 base and 7 bases, with 8 bases remaining between them. The CDR3 is 13 amino acids. The CDR3: CASSLQGHGELFF. The DNA for the CDR3 is TGTGCCAGCAGCTTGCAAGGCCACGGGGAGCTGTTTTTT.

The chain joins TRBV27 to TRBJ2-7; D is possibly TRBD2 (5 bases). The germline CDR1 and CDR2 sequences are MNHEY and SMNVEV (reference sequence). V lost 8 bases and J lost 0, with 17 bases in between. This CDR3 has 15 amino acids. The CDR3 loop is CASRLRGSYSYEQYF. As DNA, the CDR3 is TGTGCCAGCCGCCTACGGGGTTCTTACTCCTACGAGCAGTACTTC.

In this sample, this clonotype turned up many times. V and J are TRBV5-1 and TRBJ2-1, with a tentative D call TRBD2 (6 bases). Germline-derived CDR1 and CDR2 are SGHRS and YFSETQ. Trimming removed 0 bases at V and 2 bases at J, with 9 bases between. CDR3 length equals 15 residues. This CDR3 is CASSLGGVAYNEQFF. DNA for the CDR3: TGCGCCAGCAGCTTGGGCGGGGTAGCCTACAATGAGCAGTTCTTC.

A few counts support this clonotype. V gene TRBV28 combines with J gene TRBJ1-4; tentatively, D is TRBD1 (5 bases). Germline V gene data show CDR1 as MDHEN and CDR2 as SYDVKM. V was pared by 6 bases and J by 4 bases, with 24 bases between. The CDR3 is 18 amino acids. Written as DNA, the CDR3 is TGTGCCAGCAGGACCCCGGTGGAGGGACGAGATTTTAATGAAAAACTGTTTTTT. Its protein is CASRTPVEGRDFNEKLFF.

This rearrangement joins TRBV6-2 or TRBV6-3 to TRBJ2-2; no clear D gene. The CDR3 has 16 residues. Trimming left V 1 base short and J 1 base short, with 10 bases between. In germline, CDR1 is MNHEY, CDR2 SVGEGT. The CDR3 loop reads CASSYFADLNTGELFF. The CDR3 DNA is TGTGCCAGCAGTTACTTCGCGGACCTGAACACCGGGGAGCTGTTTTTT.

The chain employs TRBV11-3 and TRBJ2-5; 12 bases agree with TRBD2. Germline V gives CDR1 SGHNT, CDR2 YENEEA. Trimming cost V 5 bases and J 5 bases; bases outside gene matches: 6. This CDR3 contains 15 residues. CDR3 region: CASSASGRDWETQYF. DNA for the CDR3: TGTGCCAGCAGCGCTAGCGGGAGGGATTGGGAGACCCAGTACTTC.